This TCR beta chain was identified during a study of cytomegalovirus exposure and HLA in healthy donors. Profiling relied on immunoSEQ multiplex PCR, and the TCRdb table lists in-frame clones only, not all of them. The sample has approximately 260,000 clones; around 85% are singletons. Points on this clone: Its matching antigen is unknown.

Overall study findings and caveats: Generally TCR sequences proved uncommon, though certain public TCRs appeared in numerous donors. There were about 160 TCR beta chains listed as cytomegalovirus-associated.

Germline V CDR1 and CDR2: MDHEN, SYDVKM. Unmatched junction bases numbered 10, after V lost 9 bases and J lost 3 bases. This CDR3 has 14 residues. The sequence came from a woman in her 30s in good health and CMV-seropositive. Specimen: PBMCs. This rearrangement joins TRBV28 to TRBJ1-2, with 7 bases that match TRBD1. Written as DNA, the CDR3 is TGTGCCAGTACGTCTCGGGACAGCTACTATGGCTACACCTTC. Translated, it gives CASTSRDSYYGYTF.